Here is one TCR beta chain with its context. What it binds is not known. The record originates from a study of T cell responses to AZD1222 COVID-19 vaccine. Findings and limits, study-wide: Spike-specific TCR breadth and depth rose after two AZD1222 doses. Regions 160-218 and 743-854 dominated among vaccine-associated CD4 TCRs spanning spike. White British ancestry dominated among donors, who included more females, and clonal diversity was possibly underestimated. Researchers took repertoire samples only after the peak T cell response had come.

This CDR3 region has 14 residues. In germline, CDR1 is SQVTM, CDR2 ANQGSEA. V was shortened by 6 bases and J by 2 bases, with 16 bases between the two germline ends. Data came from immunoSEQ multiplex PCR; TCRdb stores just in-frame clones and leaves some out. The sample contains around 180,000 clones, about 94% of which appear only once. The clonotype comes from an adult in good health. The material sequenced was peripheral blood, taken on day 0 of AZD1222 vaccination. This sequence joins TRBV29-1 and TRBJ1-1; perhaps TRBD1 as D (6 bases). CDR3 coding DNA: TGCAGCGTCGGGACAACAGGGCGAAACACTGAAGCTTTCTTT. This gives the protein CSVGTTGRNTEAFF.